These 16 T cell receptor beta chains were sequenced from one sample in a study of regulatory T cells in long-lasting Graves disease. Time point meaning: persistent/refractory GD, antithyroid drugs over 5 years with positive TRAb. Isolated PBMC RNA provided the starting material for the TCR library. In building TCR beta libraries, iRepertoire HTBI primers were used together with Arm-PCR of CDR3 regions. From the multiplex PCR reads, TCRdb called clonotypes with MiXCR, one entry per CDR3 protein. In the table there are 450,000 or so distinct CDR3 sequences, approximately 23% of which are singletons. The material sequenced was peripheral blood mononuclear cells (PBMCs), taken when the disease was refractory, from a patient treated with antithyroid drugs. These receptor sequences come from a female donor with Graves disease.

This clonotype was recorded many times. The CDR3 nucleotides are TGTGCCAGCAGTTTATCGGGGCTCGGCTACACCTTC. This translates into CASSLSGLGYTF. The V and J genes are TRBV28 and TRBJ1-2, with D maybe TRBD1 (5 bases). This CDR3 has 12 residues. Germline assignment: CDR1 MDHEN and CDR2 SYDVKM. V dropped 1 base and J dropped 8 bases, with 8 bases sitting between them.

This clonotype came up many times. V gene TRBV6-1 combines with J gene TRBJ2-5, with 8 bases identical to TRBD1. Germline CDR1 is MNHNS and CDR2 is SASEGT. The CDR3 runs 15 residues. Unmatched junction bases numbered 10, after V lost 6 bases and J lost 4 bases. The DNA of the CDR3 is TGTGCCAGCAGACTTCTACGGACAGGGCCAGAGACCCAGTACTTC. Protein: CASRLLRTGPETQYF.

The chain has TRBV5-5 and TRBJ1-4; no definite D call. The V end was cut by 0 bases, the J end by 0 bases, with 9 bases between. The CDR3 is made up of 16 amino acids. Germline-derived CDR1 and CDR2 are SGHKS and YYEKEE (reference sequence). The chain's CDR3 is CASSLGRSATNEKLFF. Here the CDR3 DNA reads TGTGCCAGCAGCTTGGGCAGGTCTGCAACTAATGAAAAACTGTTTTTT. The whole variable domain, filled in from reference TRBV5-5 and TRBJ1-4, reads DAGVTQSPTHLIKTRGQQVTLRCSPISGHKSVSWYQQVLGQGPQFIFQYYEKEERGRGNFPDRFSARQFPNYSSELNVNALLLGDSALYLCASSLGRSATNEKLFFGSGTQLSVL.

This clonotype was observed a few times. The chain is built from TRBV10-2 and TRBJ1-2; D is undetermined. Germline values: CDR1 WSHSY, CDR2 SAAADI. V was trimmed by 0 bases and J by 0 bases, leaving 8 bases between them. This CDR3 region has 15 residues. CDR3 sequence reads: CASSESDFSNYGYTF. The CDR3 DNA reads TGCGCCAGCAGTGAGTCTGACTTCTCTAACTATGGCTACACCTTC.

Many counts were recorded for this clonotype. The chain carries TRBV28 and TRBJ2-7; D uncertain. CDR1 MDHEN and CDR2 SYDVKM come from the germline V gene. The CDR3 contains 16 residues. Trimming took off 3 bases at V and 0 bases at J, with 15 bases between the two ends. The CDR3 bases are TGTGCCAGCAGTTTCCATCTTGGGCTTCTCTCCTACGAGCAGTACTTC. This codes for CASSFHLGLLSYEQYF.

This clonotype was counted at least ten times. The J gene is TRBJ2-5, the V gene TRBV28, with D possibly TRBD1 on 5 matching bases. The CDR3 has 14 amino acids. V was cut by 5 bases and J by 5 bases, with 15 bases left in between. CDR1 is MDHEN and CDR2 is SYDVKM in the germline V gene. The CDR3 sequence: CASSPLGASETQYF. CDR3 bases: TGTGCCAGCAGTCCCTTAGGGGCCTCGGAGACCCAGTACTTC.

The V and J genes are TRBV9 and TRBJ1-2; D gene uncertain. V was pared by 0 bases and J by 6 bases, with 9 bases between. There are 13 residues in the CDR3. CDR1 SGDLS and CDR2 YYNGEE come from the germline V gene. The chain's CDR3 is CASSVEGLDGYTF. The DNA of the CDR3 is TGTGCCAGCAGCGTAGAAGGATTGGATGGCTACACCTTC.

The CDR3 DNA follows: TGTGCCAGCAGCCAAGGGAGGGGACAGTACTATGGCTACACCTTC. This gives the protein CASSQGRGQYYGYTF. V gene TRBV9 combines with J gene TRBJ1-2, with 7 bases that match TRBD1. The germline V gene encodes CDR1 SGDLS and CDR2 YYNGEE. The V segment lost 4 bases and the J segment 3 bases; nucleotides outside the gene matches: 9. The CDR3 contains 15 residues.

The rearrangement uses TRBV29-1 and TRBJ2-1; D gene unclear. This CDR3 is 11 amino acids long. V gave up 8 bases and J gave up 0 bases, with 5 bases separating them. Per the germline V gene, CDR1 is SQVTM and CDR2 is ANQGSEA. This CDR3 reads CSYASYNEQFF. CDR3 DNA: TGCAGCTATGCCTCCTACAATGAGCAGTTCTTC.

The V gene is TRBV6-2 or TRBV6-3, the J gene TRBJ2-5, with a possible D match to TRBD1 (6 bases). The V gene lost 2 bases and the J gene lost 0 bases, with 10 bases spanning the gap. The CDR3 is 15 amino acids. Germline V gene lookup returns CDR1 MNHEY and CDR2 SVGEGT. CDR3 sequence: CASSYGGRNQETQYF. The CDR3 DNA reads TGTGCCAGCAGTTACGGGGGCCGTAACCAAGAGACCCAGTACTTC.

V is TRBV12-3 or TRBV12-4 and J is TRBJ2-5; 13 nucleotides align to TRBD2. This CDR3 comprises 16 residues. J gave up 5 bases and V 3 bases, and 6 bases lay outside the gene matches. The CDR3: CASSFETSGGSETQYF. DNA for the CDR3: TGTGCCAGCAGTTTTGAGACTAGCGGGGGGTCGGAGACCCAGTACTTC.

In its sample, this clonotype was seen many times. This chain links TRBV7-2 with TRBJ1-1; tentative D call: TRBD1 (6 bases). CDR3 length equals 15 residues. Per germline, CDR1 SGHTA and CDR2 FQGNSA. Trimming took 5 bases from V and 1 from J, leaving 14 bases between them. CDR3 amino acids: CASSPGGGANTEAFF. The CDR3 bases are TGTGCCAGCAGCCCTGGAGGGGGGGCGAACACTGAAGCTTTCTTT. Combining the CDR3 with reference TRBV7-2 and TRBJ1-1 gives the whole variable domain GAGVSQSPSNKVTEKGKDVELRCDPISGHTALYWYRQSLGQGLEFLIYFQGNSAPDKSGLPSDRFSAERTGGSVSTLTIQRTQQEDSAVYLCASSPGGGANTEAFFGQGTRLTVV.

This clonotype was detected a few times. This chain links TRBV7-2 with TRBJ2-7; 7 bases agree with TRBD2. V was pared by 5 bases and J by 6 bases, with 16 bases of the junction left unmatched. CDR1 and CDR2 (germline): SGHTA, FQGNSA. The CDR3 is made up of 16 amino acids. CDR3 DNA: TGTGCCAGCAGCCCGCCCGGGAGTGAGGGGAGGGGCGAGCAGTACTTC. Encoded protein: CASSPPGSEGRGEQYF.

This clonotype has a count of ten or more. V usage is TRBV6-1 and J usage is TRBJ2-7; D might be TRBD1 (6 bases). The ends were cut back, 6 bases at V and 0 bases at J, with 15 bases in the middle. Germline lookup yields CDR1 MNHNS and CDR2 SASEGT. The length of the CDR3 is 15 residues. This CDR3 is CASSKTGFSSYEQYF. CDR3 sequence (DNA): TGTGCCAGCAGCAAAACAGGGTTTAGCTCCTACGAGCAGTACTTC.

The chain couples TRBV20-1 to TRBJ2-7; TRBD1 aligns across 7 bases. The CDR3 has 15 residues. Germline trimming cut 4 bases from V and 3 bases from J; bases unmatched to any gene: 12. The germline V gene has CDR1 DFQATT and CDR2 SNEGSKA (reference sequence). This chain's CDR3 is CSANNYRDRSYEQYF. In nucleotides, the CDR3 is TGCAGTGCTAACAATTACCGGGACAGAAGCTACGAGCAGTACTTC.

This clonotype was observed a handful of times. The rearrangement joins TRBV7-3 to TRBJ2-4; D gene unclear. V was trimmed by 4 bases and J by 0 bases, leaving 10 bases between them. Germline CDR1 SGHTA, CDR2 FQGTGA. The CDR3 sequence is 15 residues long. Here the CDR3 reads CASSSVTLAKNIQYF. The CDR3, as DNA: TGTGCCAGCAGCTCCGTTACCCTAGCCAAAAACATTCAGTACTTC.